Sequencing of this T cell receptor (beta chain) was carried out in a study of vaccination and CD4 T cells after COVID-19. As to this clonotype: Its antigen is not identified.

Treatment: roughly 11-day PBMC culture with coronavirus spike peptide pools or control peptides (ViraFEST assay). With the Oncomine TCR Beta short-read assay, DNA from cultured CD4+ T cells was sequenced. MiXCR was run by TCRdb on the PCR reads, yielding one entry per CDR3 protein. The table includes about 25,000 distinct CDR3 sequences, about half detected once. The CDR3 has 13 residues. The V gene lost 1 base and the J gene lost 4 bases, with 7 bases spanning the gap. Germline CDR1 and CDR2: SEHNR and FQNEAQ (reference sequence). This TCR came from a human donor who had recovered from COVID-19. V is TRBV7-9 and J is TRBJ1-2, with D tentatively TRBD1 (6 bases). Sequences were obtained from CD4+ T cells from blood, cultured in vitro. The CDR3 here is CASSLGTAYGYTF. The CDR3 DNA reads TGTGCCAGCAGCTTAGGGACAGCCTATGGCTACACCTTC.